These 16 T cell receptor beta chains originate from one sample sequenced in a study of cytomegalovirus exposure and HLA in healthy donors. The PCR had 60 Vbeta and 13 Jbeta primers. Only in-frame clones appear in the TCRdb table, and some are missing; sequencing was by immunoSEQ multiplex PCR. The table has more than 100,000 clones, around 66% seen once. Sequencing was performed on PBMCs. The source of these receptors is a woman in her forties in good health and CMV-seropositive.

This chain uses TRBV10-3 with TRBJ1-1; 7 positions match TRBD1. CDR1 and CDR2 from the germline V gene are ENHRY and SYGVKD. With 6 bases clipped from V and 1 base from J, the junction kept 11 bases outside the gene matches. The CDR3 contains 16 residues. CDR3 sequence (DNA): TGTGCCATCAGGACGGGAGTTGGGACAGAGAACACTGAAGCTTTCTTT. Protein: CAIRTGVGTENTEAFF.

The rearrangement joins TRBV6-6 to TRBJ1-5; D gene unclear. V was shortened by 6 bases and J by 5 bases, with 17 bases between the two germline ends. CDR1 and CDR2 from the germline V gene are MNHNY and SVGAGI (reference sequence). The CDR3 is made up of 15 amino acids. CDR3 coding DNA: TGTGCCAGCAGCCCCGGACTGGGTTCGCATCAGCCCCAGCATTTT. This translates into CASSPGLGSHQPQHF.

V is TRBV2 and J is TRBJ2-7; possibly TRBD2 for D (6 bases). The V end was cut by 6 bases, the J end by 3 bases, with 12 bases between. This CDR3 has 13 residues. The V gene's germline CDR1 is SNHLY and CDR2 FYNNEI. In DNA form, the CDR3 reads TGTGCCAGCAGAGCCGGGACTTACTACGAGCAGTACTTC. Protein: CASRAGTYYEQYF.

The rearrangement joins TRBV28 to TRBJ2-1, with D maybe TRBD2 (6 bases). Germline V lookup: CDR1 MDHEN, CDR2 SYDVKM. V was pared by 5 bases and J by 8 bases, with 19 bases between. The CDR3 consists of 15 residues. The CDR3, as DNA: TGTGCCAGCAGTCAAACTAGCATCCCGAGAGATGAGCAGTTCTTC. This sequence encodes CASSQTSIPRDEQFF.

About this clone itself: The junction differs from germline at one of its ends, possibly a read error. V usage is TRBV6-1 and J usage is TRBJ1-4; tentatively, D is TRBD1 (6 bases). The CDR3 contains 15 residues. In germline, CDR1 is MNHNS, CDR2 SASEGT. CDR3 region: CASREQGLVGEKLFF. In DNA form, the CDR3 reads TGTGCCAGCCGTGAACAGGGTTTGGTGGGTGAAAAACTGTTTTTT.

The chain recombines TRBV7-9 with TRBJ1-2, with a weak D call TRBD1 (5 bases). CDR1 and CDR2 from the germline V gene are SEHNR and FQNEAQ (reference sequence). V was clipped by 6 bases and J by 4 bases, with 12 bases between them. This CDR3 region has 13 residues. Here the CDR3 DNA reads TGTGCCAGCAGTCCCCAGGGCCTCTATGGCTACACCTTC. Translating it yields CASSPQGLYGYTF.

The J gene is TRBJ2-3, the V gene TRBV5-6; 11 nucleotides line up with TRBD2. Trimming took 4 bases from V and 3 from J; bases not matched to a gene: 13. Germline assignment: CDR1 SGHDT and CDR2 YYEEEE. The CDR3 is made up of 18 amino acids. CDR3 DNA: TGTGCCAGCAGCCCCTGGGTGGGGAGACTAGCGGGGACAGATACGCAGTATTTT. Residues: CASSPWVGRLAGTDTQYF.

This clone was seen more than once but under ten times. This chain connects TRBV30 to TRBJ1-6; 7 bases fit TRBD1. V lost 3 bases and J lost 7; bases outside the gene matches: 6. The germline gives CDR1 GTSNPN, CDR2 SVGIG (reference sequence). The CDR3 spans 14 residues. The CDR3: CAWRRDRENSPLHF. For the CDR3, the DNA is TGTGCCTGGAGACGGGACAGAGAAAATTCACCCCTCCACTTT.

This sequence joins TRBV6-5 and TRBJ1-3; D ambiguous. The germline gives CDR1 MNHEY, CDR2 SVGAGI. This CDR3 has 13 amino acids. Trimming removed 0 bases from V and 2 bases from J, with 2 bases in between. CDR3 in DNA: TGTGCCAGCAGTTACTCTACTGGAAACACCATATATTTT. This translates into CASSYSTGNTIYF.

The DNA for the CDR3 is TGTGCCAGTAGCTACCACACCGGACCCCCGGGGTATGGCTACACCTTC. Its translation: CASSYHTGPPGYGYTF. This sequence joins TRBV19 and TRBJ1-2, with no clear D. The CDR3 contains 16 residues. Between the trimmed V and J ends, which lost 6 bases and 5 bases, there was a span of 22 bases. Per the germline V gene, CDR1 is LNHDA and CDR2 is SQIVND (reference sequence).

This clone was picked up a small number of times. The V gene is TRBV29-1, the J gene TRBJ1-2, with a tentative D call TRBD1 (5 bases). The CDR3 loop spans 13 amino acids. Trimming took 6 bases from V and 7 from J, leaving 18 bases between them. CDR1 is SQVTM, CDR2 ANQGSEA, per germline. CDR3 bases: TGCAGCGTCGTCCAGGGCGGGGGATCTGGCTACACCTTC. Translating it yields CSVVQGGGSGYTF.

This clone was seen a handful of times. The chain is built from TRBV6-1 and TRBJ1-5; D remains unclear. The CDR3 covers 13 residues. Between the trimmed V and J ends, which lost 7 bases and 1 base, there was a span of 8 bases. CDR1 is MNHNS and CDR2 is SASEGT in the germline V gene. Here the CDR3 reads CASTVVSNQPQHF. CDR3 bases: TGTGCCAGCACGGTGGTAAGCAATCAGCCCCAGCATTTT.

The chain couples TRBV6-5 to TRBJ1-6, with D unresolved. V lost 2 bases and J lost 9, with 14 bases in between. Looked up from germline, CDR1 is MNHEY and CDR2 is SVGAGI. The CDR3 contains 15 residues. The CDR3 DNA is TGTGCCAGCAGTTACGATAACAGCGGAGGTTCACCCCTCCACTTT. Amino acid sequence: CASSYDNSGGSPLHF.

This chain links TRBV7-6 with TRBJ2-7, with D possibly being TRBD2 (7 bases). Germline CDR1 and CDR2: SGHVS and FNYEAQ. This CDR3 spans 15 amino acids. Trimming removed 3 bases at V and 3 bases at J, with 15 bases between. The CDR3 loop reads CASSLASGQNYEQYF. Here the CDR3 DNA reads TGTGCCAGCAGCTTGGCTAGCGGACAGAACTACGAGCAGTACTTC.

The chain carries TRBV2 and TRBJ1-6, with D possibly being TRBD1 (5 bases). V shed 2 bases and J shed 4 bases, with 6 bases lying between them. The CDR3 runs to 14 residues. Germline CDR1 and CDR2: SNHLY and FYNNEI. The CDR3 region has the DNA TGTGCCAGCAGTGAAAGACAGTATAATTCACCCCTCCACTTT. It is translated as CASSERQYNSPLHF.

There are a few counts of this clone. The chain joins TRBV2 to TRBJ2-2, with D maybe TRBD2 (6 bases). Trimming shortened V by 6 bases and J by 3 bases, and 11 bases separated the two germline ends. This CDR3 spans 14 amino acids. Germline V gives CDR1 SNHLY, CDR2 FYNNEI. CDR3 DNA sequence: TGTGCCAGCAGAGTCGGCGGGGACACCGGGGAGCTGTTTTTT. Its translation is CASRVGGDTGELFF.